This record covers a single T cell receptor beta chain. The sample originates from a study of blood T cell repertoires in COVID-19. Whole-study context: Samples of COVID-19 (acute and convalescent) were obtained from the United States, Italy and Spain. Sample material is recorded as cDNA or gDNA derived from T cells, B-cell-depleted T cells, or PBMCs.

This table comes from immunoSEQ multiplex PCR, and its TCRdb copy is limited to in-frame clones, with some not included. The sample has approximately 260,000 clones, nearly 85% seen once. Germline V gives CDR1 SGHKS, CDR2 YYEKEE (reference sequence). The length of the CDR3 is 15 residues. The trim removed 0 bases at V and 5 bases at J, leaving 4 bases unmatched. This sequence originates from a human donor in a cohort sampled during active COVID-19. Specimen: peripheral blood. The V and J genes are TRBV5-5 and TRBJ1-4, with 7 positions matching TRBD1. CDR3 residues: CASSLGETGNEKLFF. DNA for the CDR3: TGTGCCAGCAGCTTGGGGGAGACAGGGAATGAAAAACTGTTTTTT.